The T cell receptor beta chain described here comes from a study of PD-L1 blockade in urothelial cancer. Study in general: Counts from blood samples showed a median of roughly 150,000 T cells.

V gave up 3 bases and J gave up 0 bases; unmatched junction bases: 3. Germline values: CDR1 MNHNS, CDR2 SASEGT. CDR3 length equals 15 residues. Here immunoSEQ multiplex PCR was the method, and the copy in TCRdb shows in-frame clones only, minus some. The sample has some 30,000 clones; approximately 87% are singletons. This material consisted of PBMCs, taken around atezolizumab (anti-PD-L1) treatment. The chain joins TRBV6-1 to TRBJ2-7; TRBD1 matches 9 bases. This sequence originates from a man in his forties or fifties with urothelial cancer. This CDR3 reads CASSERTGASYEQYF. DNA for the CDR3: TGTGCCAGCAGTGAGAGGACAGGGGCCTCCTACGAGCAGTACTTC.